Detailed here is one TCR beta chain. No antigen is known for it. No much larger clone is present one base from it, and per-base qualities are unavailable. This sample stems from a study of technical replicates of blood from several donors (TCRdb year 2017). From the cysteine through the phenylalanine, the CDR3 covers 16 amino acids. Only CDR3 DNA is held: 48 bases, read in frame from base 1. As encoded in the germline V gene, CDR1 is SNHLY while CDR2 is FYNNEI. Ends trimmed: V by 7 bases, J by 5 bases; bases unmatched to a gene: 16. The method was the immunoSEQ multiplex PCR assay. This immuneACCESS table, as held by TCRdb, lists in-frame sequences with V and J called but not all clones. Of the missing ones, under half trace to an unresolved V gene in checked studies; the others have no known cause. Across this sample there are under 95,000 clones, with roughly 94% seen only once. About 0.26% of the sample belongs to the ten largest clones.

The receptor's source is a human donor in good health. This chain joins TRBV2 to TRBJ1-2; TRBD1 aligns with 7 central bases. The sequencing sample was made of T cells isolated from PBMCs. The CDR3: CASNAPKAGGRYGYTF. The sequenced DNA: TGTGCCAGCAATGCCCCGAAGGCAGGGGGAAGATATGGCTACACCTTC.